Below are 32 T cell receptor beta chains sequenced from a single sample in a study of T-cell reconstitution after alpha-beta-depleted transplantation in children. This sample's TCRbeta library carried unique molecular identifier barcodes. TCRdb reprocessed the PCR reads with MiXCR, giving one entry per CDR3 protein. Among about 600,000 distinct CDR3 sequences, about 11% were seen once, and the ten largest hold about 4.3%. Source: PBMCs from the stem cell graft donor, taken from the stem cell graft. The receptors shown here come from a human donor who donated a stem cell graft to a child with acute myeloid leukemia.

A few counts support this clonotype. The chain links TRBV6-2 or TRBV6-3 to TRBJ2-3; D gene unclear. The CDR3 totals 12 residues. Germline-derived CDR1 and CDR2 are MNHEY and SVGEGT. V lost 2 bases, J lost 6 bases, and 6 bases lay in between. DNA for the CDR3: TGTGCCAGCAGTTACGTGGGGGATACGCAGTATTTT. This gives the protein CASSYVGDTQYF.

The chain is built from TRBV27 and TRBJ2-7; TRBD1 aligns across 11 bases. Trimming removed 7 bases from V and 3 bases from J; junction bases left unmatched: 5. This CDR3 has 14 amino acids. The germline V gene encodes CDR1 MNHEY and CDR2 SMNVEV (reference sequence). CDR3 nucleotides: TGTGCCAGCACCGGACAGGGGGCATTCTACGAGCAGTACTTC. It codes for CASTGQGAFYEQYF.

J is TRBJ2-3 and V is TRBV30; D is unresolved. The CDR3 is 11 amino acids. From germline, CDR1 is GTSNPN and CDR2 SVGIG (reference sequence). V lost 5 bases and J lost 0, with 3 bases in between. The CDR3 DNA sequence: TGTGCCTGGTCAAGCACAGATACGCAGTATTTT. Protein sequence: CAWSSTDTQYF. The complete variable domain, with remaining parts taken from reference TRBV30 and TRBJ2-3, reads SQTIHQWPATLVQPVGSPLSLECTVEGTSNPNLYWYRQAAGRGLQLLFYSVGIGQISSEVPQNLSASRPQDRQFILSSKKLLLSDSGFYLCAWSSTDTQYFGPGTRLTVL.

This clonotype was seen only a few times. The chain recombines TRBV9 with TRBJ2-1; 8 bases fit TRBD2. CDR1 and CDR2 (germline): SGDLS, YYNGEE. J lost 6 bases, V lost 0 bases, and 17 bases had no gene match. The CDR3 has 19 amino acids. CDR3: CASSVATLVPRLAPNEQFF. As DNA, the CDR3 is TGTGCCAGCAGCGTAGCTACGTTGGTTCCCCGACTAGCGCCCAATGAGCAGTTCTTC.

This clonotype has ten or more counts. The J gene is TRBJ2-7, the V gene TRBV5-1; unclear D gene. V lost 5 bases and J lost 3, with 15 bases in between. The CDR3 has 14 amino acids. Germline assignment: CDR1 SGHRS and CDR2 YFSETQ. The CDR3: CASSKESLNYEQYF. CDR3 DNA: TGCGCCAGCAGTAAGGAGTCCCTAAACTACGAGCAGTACTTC.

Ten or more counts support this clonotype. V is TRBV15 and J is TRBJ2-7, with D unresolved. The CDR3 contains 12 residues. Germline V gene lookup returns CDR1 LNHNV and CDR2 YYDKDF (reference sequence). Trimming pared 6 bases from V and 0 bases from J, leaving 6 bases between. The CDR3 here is CATSAGSYEQYF. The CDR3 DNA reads TGTGCCACCAGTGCAGGCTCCTACGAGCAGTACTTC.

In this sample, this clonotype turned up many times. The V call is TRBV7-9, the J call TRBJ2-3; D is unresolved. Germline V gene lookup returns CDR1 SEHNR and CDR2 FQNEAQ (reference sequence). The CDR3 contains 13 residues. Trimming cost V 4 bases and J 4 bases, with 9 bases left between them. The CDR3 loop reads CASSSYSSDTQYF. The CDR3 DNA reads TGTGCCAGCAGCTCATACAGCTCAGATACGCAGTATTTT. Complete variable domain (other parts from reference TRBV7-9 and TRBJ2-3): DTGVSQNPRHKITKRGQNVTFRCDPISEHNRLYWYRQTLGQGPEFLTYFQNEAQLEKSRLLSDRFSAERPKGSFSTLEIQRTEQGDSAMYLCASSSYSSDTQYFGPGTRLTVL.

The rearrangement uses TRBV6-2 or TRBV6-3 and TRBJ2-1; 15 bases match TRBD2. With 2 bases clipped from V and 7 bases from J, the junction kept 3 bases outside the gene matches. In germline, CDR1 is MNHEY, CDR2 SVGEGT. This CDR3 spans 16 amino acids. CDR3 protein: CASSYGGTSGRNEQFF. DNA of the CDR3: TGTGCCAGCAGTTACGGCGGGACTAGCGGGAGGAATGAGCAGTTCTTC.

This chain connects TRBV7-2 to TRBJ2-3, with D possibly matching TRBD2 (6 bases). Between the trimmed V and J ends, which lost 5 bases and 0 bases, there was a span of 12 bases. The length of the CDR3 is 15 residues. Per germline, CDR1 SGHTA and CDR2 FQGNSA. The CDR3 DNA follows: TGTGCCAGCAGCGCGGCCGGGACTAGCACAGATACGCAGTATTTT. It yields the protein CASSAAGTSTDTQYF.

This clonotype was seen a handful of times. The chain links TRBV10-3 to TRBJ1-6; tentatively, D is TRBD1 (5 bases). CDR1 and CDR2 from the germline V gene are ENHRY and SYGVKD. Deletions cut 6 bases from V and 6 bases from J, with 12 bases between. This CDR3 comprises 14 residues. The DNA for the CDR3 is TGTGCCATCAGAGGGGACCTTTTTAATTCACCCCTCCACTTT. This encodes CAIRGDLFNSPLHF.

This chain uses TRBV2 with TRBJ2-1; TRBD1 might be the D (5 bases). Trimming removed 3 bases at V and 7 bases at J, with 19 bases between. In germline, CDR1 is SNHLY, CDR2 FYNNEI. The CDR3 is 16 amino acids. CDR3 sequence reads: CASSEAPGSSWNEQFF. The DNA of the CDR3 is TGTGCCAGCAGTGAGGCCCCAGGGTCTTCGTGGAATGAGCAGTTCTTC.

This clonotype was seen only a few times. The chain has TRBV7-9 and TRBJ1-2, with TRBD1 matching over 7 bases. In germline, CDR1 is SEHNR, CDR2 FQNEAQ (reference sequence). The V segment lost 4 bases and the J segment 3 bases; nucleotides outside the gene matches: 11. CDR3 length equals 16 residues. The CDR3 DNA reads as TGTGCCAGCAGCTCTACAACAGGGGTGGACTACTATGGCTACACCTTC. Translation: CASSSTTGVDYYGYTF. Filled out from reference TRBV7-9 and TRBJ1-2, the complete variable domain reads DTGVSQNPRHKITKRGQNVTFRCDPISEHNRLYWYRQTLGQGPEFLTYFQNEAQLEKSRLLSDRFSAERPKGSFSTLEIQRTEQGDSAMYLCASSSTTGVDYYGYTFGSGTRLTVV.

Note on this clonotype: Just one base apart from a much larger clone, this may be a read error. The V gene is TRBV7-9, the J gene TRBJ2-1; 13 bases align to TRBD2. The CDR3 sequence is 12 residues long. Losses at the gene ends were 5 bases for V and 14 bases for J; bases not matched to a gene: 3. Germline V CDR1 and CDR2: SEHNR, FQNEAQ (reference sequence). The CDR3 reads CASSGGLAGEFF. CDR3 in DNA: TGTGCCAGCAGCGGAGGACTAGCGGGAGAGTTCTTC.

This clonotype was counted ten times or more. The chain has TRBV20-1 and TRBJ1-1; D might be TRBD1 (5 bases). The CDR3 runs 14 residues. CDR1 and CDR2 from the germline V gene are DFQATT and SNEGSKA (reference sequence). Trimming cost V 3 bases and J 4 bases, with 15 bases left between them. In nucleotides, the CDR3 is TGCAGTGCTAGCTCACAGGTATCGAGCACTGAAGCTTTCTTT. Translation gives CSASSQVSSTEAFF.

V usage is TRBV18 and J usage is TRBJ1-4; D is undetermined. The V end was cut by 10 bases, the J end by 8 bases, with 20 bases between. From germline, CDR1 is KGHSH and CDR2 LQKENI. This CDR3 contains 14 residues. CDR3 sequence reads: CATSILGYEEKLFF. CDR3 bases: TGTGCCACCTCCATTTTGGGGTATGAAGAAAAACTGTTTTTT.

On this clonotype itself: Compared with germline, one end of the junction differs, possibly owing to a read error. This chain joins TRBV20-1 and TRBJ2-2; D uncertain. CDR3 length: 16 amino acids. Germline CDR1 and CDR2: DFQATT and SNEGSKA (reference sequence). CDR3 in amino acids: CCARDLSGSGTGELFF. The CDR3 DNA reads TGCTGTGCTAGAGATCTTTCGGGTTCGGGCACCGGGGAGCTGTTTTTT.

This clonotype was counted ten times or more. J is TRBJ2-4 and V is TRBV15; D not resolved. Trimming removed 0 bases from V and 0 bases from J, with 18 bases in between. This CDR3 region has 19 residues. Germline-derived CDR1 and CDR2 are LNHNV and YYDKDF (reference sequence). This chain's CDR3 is CATSRDIVRSDLAKNIQYF. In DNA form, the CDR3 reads TGTGCCACCAGCAGAGATATTGTTAGGTCAGACCTAGCCAAAAACATTCAGTACTTC.

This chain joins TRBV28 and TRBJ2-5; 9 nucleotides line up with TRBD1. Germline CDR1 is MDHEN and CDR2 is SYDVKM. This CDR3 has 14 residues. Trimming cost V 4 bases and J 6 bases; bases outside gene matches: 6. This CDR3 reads CASSSGQGIQTQYF. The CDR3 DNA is TGTGCCAGCAGTTCCGGACAGGGGATACAGACCCAGTACTTC.

CDR3 DNA: TGTGCCAGCAGCTCTACAAGTAAGGGATCAGGGGAGCAGTACTTC. This translates into CASSSTSKGSGEQYF. V and J are TRBV7-9 and TRBJ2-7; tentatively, D is TRBD1 (5 bases). This CDR3 region has 15 residues. Trimming removed 4 bases at V and 7 bases at J, with 20 bases between. The germline CDR1 and CDR2 sequences are SEHNR and FQNEAQ (reference sequence).

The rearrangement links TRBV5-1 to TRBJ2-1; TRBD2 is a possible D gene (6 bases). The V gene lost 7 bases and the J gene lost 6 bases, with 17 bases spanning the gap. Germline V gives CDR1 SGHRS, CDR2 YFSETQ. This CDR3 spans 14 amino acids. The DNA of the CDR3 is TGCGCCAGCGGACCCCAAAGGGGAGGCAATGAGCAGTTCTTC. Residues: CASGPQRGGNEQFF.

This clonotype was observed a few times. The chain's CDR3 is CAILDSPSYEQYF. The CDR3 DNA reads as TGTGCCATATTGGACTCGCCCTCCTACGAGCAGTACTTC. The rearrangement uses TRBV7-2 and TRBJ2-7, with D possibly being TRBD2 (5 bases). V was cut by 10 bases and J by 0 bases, with 13 bases left in between. This CDR3 has 13 residues. Per the germline V gene, CDR1 is SGHTA and CDR2 is FQGNSA.

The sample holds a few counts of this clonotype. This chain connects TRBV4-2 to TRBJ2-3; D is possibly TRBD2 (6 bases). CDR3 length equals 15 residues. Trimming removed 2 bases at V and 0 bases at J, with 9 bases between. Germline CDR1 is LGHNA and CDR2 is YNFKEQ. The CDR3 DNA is TGTGCCAGCAGCCAACGAGCGGGTAGCACAGATACGCAGTATTTT. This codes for CASSQRAGSTDTQYF.

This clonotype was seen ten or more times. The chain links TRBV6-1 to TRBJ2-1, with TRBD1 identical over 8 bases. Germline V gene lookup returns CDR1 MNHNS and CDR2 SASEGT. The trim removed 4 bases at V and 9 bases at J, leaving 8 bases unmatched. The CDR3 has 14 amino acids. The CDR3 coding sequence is TGTGCCAGCAGTGTGCGGACAGGGAAGCTTGAGCAGTTCTTC. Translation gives CASSVRTGKLEQFF.

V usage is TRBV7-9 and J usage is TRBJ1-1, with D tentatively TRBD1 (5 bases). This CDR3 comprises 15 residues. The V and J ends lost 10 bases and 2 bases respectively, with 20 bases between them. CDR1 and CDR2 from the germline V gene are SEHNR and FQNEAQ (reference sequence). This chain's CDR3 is CATGGDFLVNTEAFF. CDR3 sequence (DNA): TGTGCCACCGGGGGAGACTTCCTTGTTAACACTGAAGCTTTCTTT.

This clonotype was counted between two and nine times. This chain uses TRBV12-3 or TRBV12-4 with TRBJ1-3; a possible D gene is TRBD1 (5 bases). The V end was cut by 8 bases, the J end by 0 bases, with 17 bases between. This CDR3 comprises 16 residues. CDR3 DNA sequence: TGTGCCAGCGTGGGGATAGACAGCTCCTCTGGAAACACCATATATTTT. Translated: CASVGIDSSSGNTIYF.

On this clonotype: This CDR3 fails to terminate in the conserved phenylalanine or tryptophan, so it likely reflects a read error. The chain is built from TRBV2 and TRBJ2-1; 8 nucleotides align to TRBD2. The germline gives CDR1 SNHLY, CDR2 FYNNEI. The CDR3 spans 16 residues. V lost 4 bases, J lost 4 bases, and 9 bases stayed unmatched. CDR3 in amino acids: CASSGASGRIYNEQFS. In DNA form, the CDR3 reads TGTGCCAGCAGTGGGGCCAGCGGGAGAATTTACAATGAGCAGTTCTCC.

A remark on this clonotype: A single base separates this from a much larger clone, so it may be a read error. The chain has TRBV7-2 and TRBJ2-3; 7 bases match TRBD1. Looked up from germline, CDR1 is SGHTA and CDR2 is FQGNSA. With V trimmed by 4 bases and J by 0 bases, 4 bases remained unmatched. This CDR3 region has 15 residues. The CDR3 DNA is TGTGCCAGCAGCTCGGGACAGACTAGCACAGATACGCAGTATTTT. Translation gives CASSSGQTSTDTQYF.

As DNA, the CDR3 is TGTGCCAGCAGCCCCAGGGGGGATGAAAAACTGTTTTTT. It specifies CASSPRGDEKLFF. V usage is TRBV4-2 and J usage is TRBJ1-4; TRBD1 aligns across 7 bases. The CDR3 spans 13 residues. J lost 6 bases, V lost 4 bases, and 2 bases had no gene match. Germline lookup yields CDR1 LGHNA and CDR2 YNFKEQ.

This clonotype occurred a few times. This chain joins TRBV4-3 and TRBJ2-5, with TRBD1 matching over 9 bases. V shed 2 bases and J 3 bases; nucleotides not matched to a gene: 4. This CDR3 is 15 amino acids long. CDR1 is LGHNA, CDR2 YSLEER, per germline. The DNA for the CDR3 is TGCGCCAGCAGCCAACCCAGGACAGGGGAAGAGACCCAGTACTTC. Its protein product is CASSQPRTGEETQYF.

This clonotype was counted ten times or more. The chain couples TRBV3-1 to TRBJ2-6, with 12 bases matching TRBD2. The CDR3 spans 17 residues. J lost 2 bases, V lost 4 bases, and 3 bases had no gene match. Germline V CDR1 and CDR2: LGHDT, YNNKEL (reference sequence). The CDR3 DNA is TGTGCCAGCAGCCTTGGACTAGCGGGAACTGGGGCCAACGTCCTGACTTTC. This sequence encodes CASSLGLAGTGANVLTF.

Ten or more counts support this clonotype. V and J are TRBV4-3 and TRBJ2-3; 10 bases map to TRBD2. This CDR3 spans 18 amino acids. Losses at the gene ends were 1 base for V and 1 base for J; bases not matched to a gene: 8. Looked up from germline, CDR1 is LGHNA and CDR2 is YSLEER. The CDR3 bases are TGCGCCAGCAGCCAAGGGGGACTAGGACTAGCGGGCACAGATACGCAGTATTTT. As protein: CASSQGGLGLAGTDTQYF.

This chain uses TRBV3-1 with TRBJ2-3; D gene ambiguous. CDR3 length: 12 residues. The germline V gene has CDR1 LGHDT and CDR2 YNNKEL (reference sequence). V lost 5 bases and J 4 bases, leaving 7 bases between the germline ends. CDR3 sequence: CASSESPDTQYF. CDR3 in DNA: TGTGCCAGCAGCGAAAGTCCAGATACGCAGTATTTT.